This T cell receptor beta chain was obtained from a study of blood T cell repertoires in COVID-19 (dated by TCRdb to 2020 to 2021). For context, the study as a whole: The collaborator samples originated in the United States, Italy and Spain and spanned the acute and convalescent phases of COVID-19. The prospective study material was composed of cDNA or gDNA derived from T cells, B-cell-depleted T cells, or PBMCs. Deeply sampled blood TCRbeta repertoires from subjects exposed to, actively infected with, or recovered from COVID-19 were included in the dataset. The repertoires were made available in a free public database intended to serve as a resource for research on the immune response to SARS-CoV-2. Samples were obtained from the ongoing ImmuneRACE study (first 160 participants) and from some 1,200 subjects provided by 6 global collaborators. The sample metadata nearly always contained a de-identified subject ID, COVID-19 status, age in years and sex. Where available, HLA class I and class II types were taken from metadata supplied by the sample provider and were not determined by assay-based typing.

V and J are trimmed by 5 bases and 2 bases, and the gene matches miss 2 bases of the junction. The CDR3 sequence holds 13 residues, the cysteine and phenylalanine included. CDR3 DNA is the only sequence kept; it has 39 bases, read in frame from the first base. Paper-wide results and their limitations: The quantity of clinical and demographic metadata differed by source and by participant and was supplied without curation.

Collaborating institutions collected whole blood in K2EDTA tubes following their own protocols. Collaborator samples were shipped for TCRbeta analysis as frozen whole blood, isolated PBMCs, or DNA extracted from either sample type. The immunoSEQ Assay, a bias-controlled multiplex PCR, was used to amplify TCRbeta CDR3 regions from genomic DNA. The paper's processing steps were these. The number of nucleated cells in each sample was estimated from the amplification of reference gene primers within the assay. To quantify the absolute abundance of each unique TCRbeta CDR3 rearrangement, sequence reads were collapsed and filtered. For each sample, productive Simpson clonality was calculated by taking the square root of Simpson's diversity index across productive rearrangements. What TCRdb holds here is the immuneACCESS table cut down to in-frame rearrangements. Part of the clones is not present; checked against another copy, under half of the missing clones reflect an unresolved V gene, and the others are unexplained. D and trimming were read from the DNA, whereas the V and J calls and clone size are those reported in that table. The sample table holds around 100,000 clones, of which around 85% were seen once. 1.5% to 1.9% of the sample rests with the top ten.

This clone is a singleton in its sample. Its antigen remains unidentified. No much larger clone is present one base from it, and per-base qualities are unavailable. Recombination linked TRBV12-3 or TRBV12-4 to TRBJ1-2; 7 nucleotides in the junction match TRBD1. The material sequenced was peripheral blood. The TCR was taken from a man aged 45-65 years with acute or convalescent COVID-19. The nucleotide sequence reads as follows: TGTGCCAGCAGTCCGGGACAGAACTATGGCTACACCTTC. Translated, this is CASSPGQNYGYTF.